Reported below is one TCR beta chain. Its antigen remains unidentified. Using immunoSEQ multiplex PCR, the repertoire was profiled, and TCRdb retains in-frame clones only, with some absent. This table holds just over 2,000,000 clones, about 95% found once. These data belong to a study of shared clonotypes between healthy human individuals. The CDR3 runs to 16 residues. Germline CDR1 LGHNA, CDR2 YSLEER. V was cut by 0 bases and J by 3 bases, with 15 bases left in between. Points from the study as a whole: Relative to memory subsets, naive subsets generally showed larger estimated richness.

Naive CD8 isolation took CD45RO-negative cells positively selected for CCR7 and excluded terminally differentiated effector memory CD45RA+ cells. The chain combines TRBV4-3 with TRBJ2-7, with TRBD1 as a possible D gene (5 bases). Sequencing input: naive CD8+ T cells sorted from blood. This clonotype originated in a man younger than 30 in good health. The CDR3 loop reads CASSQERAGPSYEQYF. DNA for the CDR3: TGCGCCAGCAGCCAAGAACGGGCAGGGCCTAGCTACGAGCAGTACTTC.